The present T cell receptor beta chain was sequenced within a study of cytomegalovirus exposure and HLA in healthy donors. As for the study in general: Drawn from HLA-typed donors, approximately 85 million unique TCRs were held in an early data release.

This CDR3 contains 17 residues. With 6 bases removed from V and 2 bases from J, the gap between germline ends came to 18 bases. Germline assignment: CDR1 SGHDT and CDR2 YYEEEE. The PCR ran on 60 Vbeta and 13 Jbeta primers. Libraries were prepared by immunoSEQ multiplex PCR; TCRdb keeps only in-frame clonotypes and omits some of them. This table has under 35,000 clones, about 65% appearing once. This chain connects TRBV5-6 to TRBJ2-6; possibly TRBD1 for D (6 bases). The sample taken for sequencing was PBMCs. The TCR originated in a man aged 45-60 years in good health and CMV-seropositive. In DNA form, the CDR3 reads TGTGCCAGCACCGTTCGAGGGGGTCGGGCTGGGGCCAACGTCCTGACTTTC. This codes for CASTVRGGRAGANVLTF. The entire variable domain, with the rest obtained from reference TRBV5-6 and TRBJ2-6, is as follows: DAGVTQSPTHLIKTRGQQVTLRCSPKSGHDTVSWYQQALGQGPQFIFQYYEEEERQRGNFPDRFSGHQFPNYSSELNVNALLLGDSALYLCASTVRGGRAGANVLTFGAGSRLTVL.